This T cell receptor beta chain was captured by sequencing in a study of T cell changes during pregnancy in multiple sclerosis. The data were produced by immunoSEQ multiplex PCR, yet TCRdb's version contains in-frame clones alone and is incomplete. The table includes some 40,000 clones, about 90% detected once. CDR1 is SQVTM and CDR2 is ANQGSEA in the germline V gene. The CDR3 consists of 14 residues. Trimming took 6 bases from V and 3 from J, leaving 18 bases between them. This clonotype was sampled from a female donor with multiple sclerosis, enrolled in a pregnancy study. The sample consisted of CD4+ T cells from peripheral blood mononuclear cells, taken before pregnancy. The J gene is TRBJ2-7, the V gene TRBV29-1; weak D call: TRBD1 (6 bases). CDR3 sequence: CSVRGPTTGYEQYF. The CDR3 nucleotides read TGCAGCGTAAGGGGCCCGACGACAGGCTACGAGCAGTACTTC.